This T cell receptor beta chain stems from a study of blood T cells in healthy people across ages. Study-wide context: Every two T cells gave about one barcoded beta molecule via template switching. Study-wide results and limits: PBMCs went unsorted, and a conclusive naive versus antigen-experienced comparison was therefore prevented. TCR beta diversity per million T cells fell roughly linearly with age.

The CDR3 spans 14 residues. Per the germline V gene, CDR1 is DFQATT and CDR2 is SNEGSKA (reference sequence). V shed 5 bases and J 4 bases; nucleotides not matched to a gene: 11. The second PCR ran about 6 to 11 cycles with a sample-barcoded 5' primer and J-beta primers. TCRdb fed the 5' RACE reads into MiXCR, producing one record per CDR3 protein. The profile shows 2 million or so distinct CDR3 sequences, roughly 49% of them singletons. Each sample used at least 7 million PBMCs. This clonotype was picked up a small number of times. Its antigen is unidentified. This sequence was found in a woman in her 40s in good health. The sequenced sample consisted of blood. This chain joins TRBV20-1 and TRBJ2-7; the match to TRBD1 covers 7 bases. This chain's CDR3 is CSAGERQGNYEQYF. CDR3 in DNA: TGCAGTGCTGGGGAAAGACAGGGCAATTACGAGCAGTACTTC.